Included here is one T cell receptor (beta chain) sequence, with context. In the authors' workflow: Quantification of nucleated cells was approximated via reference gene primer amplification. Clones were sequenced by immunoSEQ multiplex PCR, and TCRdb holds only the in-frame ones, with some missing. V and J calls and clone size are copied from that table; D and trimming were computed from the DNA. The top ten clones hold around 17% of a sample with about 17,000 clones, 87% of them seen once. This specimen comes from a study of blood T cell repertoires in COVID-19. On the study more broadly: Both acute and convalescent COVID-19 samples were obtained from the United States, Italy and Spain.

The sequence was obtained from a man in his fifties with active COVID-19. What was sequenced was peripheral blood.

The CDR3 bases are TGTGCCACCAGCCAGGGATTTGGAAACACCATATATTTT. Its translation is CATSQGFGNTIYF. The chain links TRBV24-1 to TRBJ1-3; D is possibly TRBD1 (5 bases). The V end was cut by 7 bases, the J end by 3 bases, with 9 bases between. Germline V lookup: CDR1 KGHDR, CDR2 SFDVKD. The CDR3 length is 13 residues.